This T cell receptor (beta chain) was observed in a study of post-analysis software for immune sequencing data. Study conclusions and caveats: In patients, about 5 TRBV segments were more frequent than in controls, with TRBV5-6, TRBV5-1 and TRBV20-1 among them.

Every TCR beta cDNA library bore unique molecular identifiers. The authors obtained 540,000 or so cDNA molecules from roughly 1 to 10 million T cells. TCRdb independently ran MiXCR on the PCR reads; one entry per CDR3 protein. Of hundreds of thousands of distinct CDR3 sequences in the sample, just under 30% were seen once. This clonotype turned up a few times. Its antigen remains unidentified. Germline V gene sequence: CDR1 SQVTM, CDR2 ANQGSEA. The CDR3 runs to 15 residues. J was trimmed by 3 bases and V by 3 bases; bases with no gene match: 7. The receptor comes from a girl between 10 and 17 years old with multiple sclerosis. V usage is TRBV29-1 and J usage is TRBJ1-2, with 10 positions matching TRBD1. Sequences were obtained from blood. In DNA form, the CDR3 reads TGCAGCGTTGAGGGACAGGGGCTTCCTGACTATGGCTACACCTTC. This gives the protein CSVEGQGLPDYGYTF.